The 11 T cell receptor beta chains in this list originate from one sample, sequenced in a study of blood T cell repertoires in COVID-19. TCRdb keeps only in-frame clones here, not all; method: immunoSEQ multiplex PCR. The repertoire consists of 200,000 to 300,000 clones, with 83% occurring once and the leading ten covering roughly 5%. Sequencing was carried out using peripheral blood. The origin of the receptors is a human donor in a cohort sampled during active COVID-19.

The chain couples TRBV18 to TRBJ2-5; TRBD1 matches at 7 bases. The CDR3 contains 16 residues. The germline V gene encodes CDR1 KGHSH and CDR2 LQKENI. J lost 2 bases, V lost 8 bases, and 14 bases had no gene match. CDR3 DNA sequence: TGTGCCAGCCATGGACAGGTTTTAAATCGACAAGAGACCCAGTACTTC. Protein product: CASHGQVLNRQETQYF.

The rearrangement joins TRBV24-1 to TRBJ2-3; D perhaps matches TRBD1 (6 bases). The germline V and J ends were trimmed by 4 bases and 1 base, with 11 bases remaining between them. The germline V gene encodes CDR1 KGHDR and CDR2 SFDVKD. The CDR3 is 15 residues long. As DNA, the CDR3 is TGTGCCACCAGTGAAAGAACAGGGCGCACAGATACGCAGTATTTT. Protein product: CATSERTGRTDTQYF.

At least ten counts were recorded for this clone. This chain links TRBV7-6 with TRBJ1-3; D is ambiguous. CDR1 and CDR2 (germline): SGHVS, FNYEAQ. The CDR3 has 15 amino acids. The germline V and J ends were trimmed by 5 bases and 0 bases, with 11 bases remaining between them. CDR3 in DNA: TGTGCCAGCAGCCAGCACGGGGTCTCTGGAAACACCATATATTTT. The encoded protein is CASSQHGVSGNTIYF.

This chain links TRBV25-1 with TRBJ2-3, with D possibly matching TRBD1 (6 bases). Germline loops: CDR1 MGHDK, CDR2 SYGVNS. With 8 bases removed from V and 1 base from J, the gap between germline ends came to 10 bases. The CDR3 covers 13 residues. The chain's CDR3 is CASLRTGTDTQYF. CDR3 in DNA: TGTGCCAGCCTGCGGACAGGCACAGATACGCAGTATTTT.

This rearrangement joins TRBV4-2 to TRBJ1-6; D is unresolved. Between the trimmed V and J ends, which lost 2 bases and 7 bases, there was a span of 15 bases. Germline CDR1 and CDR2: LGHNA and YNFKEQ. This CDR3 comprises 16 residues. The CDR3 nucleotides read TGTGCCAGCAGCCAACTTCTCGGAGACGTCAATTCACCCCTCCACTTT. It specifies CASSQLLGDVNSPLHF.

This clone was seen at least ten times. The rearrangement uses TRBV19 and TRBJ1-5; 12 bases map to TRBD1. With V trimmed by 1 base and J by 4 bases, 2 bases remained unmatched. The CDR3 runs 16 residues. Per the germline V gene, CDR1 is LNHDA and CDR2 is SQIVND (reference sequence). The CDR3 DNA reads as TGTGCCAGTAGTATAGGGGACAGGGGGCTGAATCAGCCCCAGCATTTT. Translated: CASSIGDRGLNQPQHF.

Regarding this clone: Other nucleotide sequences in the sample specify the same CDR3. The V and J genes are TRBV3-1 (or the pseudogene TRBV3-2) and TRBJ2-5; tentative D call: TRBD2 (7 bases). The CDR3 contains 14 residues. Per the germline V gene, CDR1 is LGHDT and CDR2 is YNNKEL (reference sequence). The V and J ends lost 4 bases and 4 bases respectively, with 13 bases between them. The CDR3 region is CASSPRGGGETQYF. The CDR3 DNA reads TGTGCCAGCAGCCCGAGGGGGGGCGGAGAGACCCAGTACTTC.

This chain links TRBV11-2 with TRBJ1-1, with a possible D match to TRBD1 (5 bases). Germline loops: CDR1 SGHAT, CDR2 FQNNGV. The CDR3 is 14 residues long. Trimming left V 4 bases short and J 5 bases short, with 14 bases between. The CDR3 nucleotides are TGTGCCAGCAGCTATCAGGGTCTTAAGACTGAAGCTTTCTTT. Its translation: CASSYQGLKTEAFF.

V usage is TRBV5-4 and J usage is TRBJ1-6, with 7 bases aligning to TRBD1. Germline V gene lookup returns CDR1 SGHNT and CDR2 YYREEE (reference sequence). The CDR3 has 17 amino acids. V shed 4 bases and J 2 bases; nucleotides not matched to a gene: 9. The CDR3 protein is CASSDTGTVTYNSPLHF. In nucleotides, the CDR3 is TGTGCCAGCAGCGACACCGGGACAGTGACCTATAATTCACCCCTCCACTTT.

The V gene is TRBV10-1, the J gene TRBJ2-7; D gene uncertain. CDR1 and CDR2 (germline): WNHNN, SYGVQD (reference sequence). The V and J ends lost 0 bases and 4 bases respectively, with 10 bases between them. The CDR3 runs to 14 residues. CDR3 loop: CASSESQVTYEQYF. CDR3 DNA sequence: TGCGCCAGCAGTGAGTCTCAGGTTACGTACGAGCAGTACTTC.

This chain connects TRBV14 to TRBJ2-3; D may be TRBD1 (5 bases). The CDR3 is made up of 15 amino acids. Germline V CDR1 and CDR2: SGHDN, FVKESK. V was clipped by 1 base and J by 0 bases, with 8 bases between them. The CDR3 region is CASSQGPGSTDTQYF. Here the CDR3 DNA reads TGTGCCAGCAGCCAAGGGCCAGGGAGCACAGATACGCAGTATTTT.